The rows below give T cell receptor beta chains drawn from one sample of a study of CD8 T cells in ankylosing spondylitis. Using its own MiXCR run on the 5' RACE reads, TCRdb lists one record per CDR3 protein. Here the sample spans about 240,000 distinct CDR3 sequences, over 8.5% being singletons. Material: blood, either unsorted or a sorted T cell fraction (not recorded which). All receptors come from a male donor with ankylosing spondylitis or in good health (not recorded which). The conserved cysteine and the conserved F or W are not part of the CDR3 here. Fields, in order: J gene, V gene, CDR3 protein.

J: TRBJ2-1
V: TRBV20-1
CDR3: TTRQGNNNEQF

J: TRBJ2-1
V: TRBV6-5
CDR3: ASSFRQGSYNEQF

J: TRBJ2-3
V: TRBV5-1
CDR3: ANPLGPAGESTDTQY

J: TRBJ1-1
V: TRBV1
CDR3: TSSQEDSWVRGF

J: TRBJ1-4
V: TRBV5-1
CDR3: ASSPQGGRTNEKLF

J: TRBJ1-3
V: TRBV3-1
CDR3: ASSSVGGTGNTIY

J: TRBJ2-7
V: TRBV30
CDR3: AWSVSGWGEQY

J: TRBJ1-2
V: TRBV5-5
CDR3: ASSPSLRGYT

J: TRBJ2-3
V: TRBV2
CDR3: ASSPRTVLDTQY

J: TRBJ2-2
V: TRBV12-3/TRBV12-4
CDR3: ASRPEGQTAGELF

J: TRBJ1-4
V: TRBV12-3/TRBV12-4
CDR3: ASTKGRFTNEKLF

J: TRBJ2-3
V: TRBV9
CDR3: ASSVGGSGRITDTQY

J: TRBJ1-6
V: TRBV20-1
CDR3: GARVGQTSSYNSPLH

J: TRBJ2-4
V: TRBV7-2
CDR3: ASSLDGGRNIQY

J: TRBJ2-1
V: TRBV20-1
CDR3: SATSGGEQF

J: TRBJ1-1
V: TRBV20-1
CDR3: SARNPRQGTDEAF

J: TRBJ1-4
V: TRBV18
CDR3: ASSPRDRAATNEKLF

J: TRBJ1-2
V: TRBV9
CDR3: ASSALLTGGVERDWGYT

J: TRBJ1-1
V: TRBV18
CDR3: ASSSIGETEAF